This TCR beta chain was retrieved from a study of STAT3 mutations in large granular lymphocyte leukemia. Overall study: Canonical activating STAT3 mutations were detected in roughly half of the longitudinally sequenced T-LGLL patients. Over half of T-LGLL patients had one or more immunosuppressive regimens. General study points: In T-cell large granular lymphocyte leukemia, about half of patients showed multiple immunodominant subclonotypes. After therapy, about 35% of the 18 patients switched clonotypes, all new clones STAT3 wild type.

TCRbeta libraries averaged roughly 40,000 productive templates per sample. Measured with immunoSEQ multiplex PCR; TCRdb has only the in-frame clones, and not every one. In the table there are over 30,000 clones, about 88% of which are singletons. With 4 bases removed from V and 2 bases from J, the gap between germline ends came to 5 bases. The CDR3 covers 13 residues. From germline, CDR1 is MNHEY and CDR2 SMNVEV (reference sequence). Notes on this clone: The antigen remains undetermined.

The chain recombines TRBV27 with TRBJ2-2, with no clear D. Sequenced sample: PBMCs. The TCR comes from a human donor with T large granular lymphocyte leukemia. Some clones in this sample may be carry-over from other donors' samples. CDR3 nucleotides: TGTGCCAGCAGTTACTATAACACCGGGGAGCTGTTTTTT. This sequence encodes CASSYYNTGELFF.